The TCR beta chain described here comes from a study of identical twins. Using its own MiXCR run on the 5' RACE reads, TCRdb lists one record per CDR3 protein. The profile shows 300,000 to 400,000 distinct CDR3 sequences, approximately 8.7% of them singletons. Notes on the study in general: Conclusions leaned on cross-sectional statistical analysis and did not track the same donors over time. Whereas memory repertoires showed no such difference, abundant cord blood beta clonotypes carried fewer insertions. In beta out-of-frame sequences, the excess sharing between twins was weaker. Zero-insertion analyses might be partly confounded by invariant T cells like MAIT and iNKT.

This clonotype was recorded at least ten times. Its cognate antigen is unknown. The CDR3 totals 13 residues. Germline loops: CDR1 ENHRY, CDR2 SYGVKD. V lost 7 bases to trimming and J lost 7 bases, with 16 bases between them. The V and J genes are TRBV10-3 and TRBJ2-5; D may correspond to TRBD1 or TRBD2 (5 bases each). The TCR sequence derives from a woman aged 45 to 65 in good health. Sequencing used naive T cells sorted from blood. The CDR3: CAIKTGGLGTQYF. The CDR3 bases are TGTGCCATCAAAACAGGAGGCCTCGGGACCCAGTACTTC.